This record covers a single TCR beta chain. Its antigen remains unknown. The PCR used 60 Vbeta and 13 Jbeta primers. Measured with immunoSEQ multiplex PCR; TCRdb has only the in-frame clones, and not every one. The sample yields around 92,000 clones, about three quarters seen once. The length of the CDR3 is 13 residues. Per the germline V gene, CDR1 is SGHRS and CDR2 is YFSETQ. V lost 0 bases and J lost 4, with 7 bases in between. This record belongs to a study of cytomegalovirus exposure and HLA in healthy donors. Study context: As an earlier analysis found, around 170 million T cells yielded over 95 million unique TCR beta sequences. General study points: CMV serostatus stood as the only immune exposure information on hand. A few V segments could not be told apart, such as TRBV6-2 and TRBV6-3, and were left out. Generally TCR sequences proved uncommon, though certain public TCRs appeared in numerous donors.

Specimen: PBMCs. This chain joins TRBV5-1 and TRBJ1-2, with no clear D. The receptor's source is a man aged 55 to 70 in good health and CMV-seropositive. For the CDR3, the DNA is TGCGCCAGCAGCTTGGACAGTTCCTATGGCTACACCTTC. As protein: CASSLDSSYGYTF.